A single sample is the source of the 23 T cell receptor beta chains below, sequenced in a study of cytomegalovirus exposure and HLA in healthy donors. Primers for the PCR totalled 60 Vbeta and 13 Jbeta. Only in-frame clones appear in the TCRdb table, and some are missing; sequencing was by immunoSEQ multiplex PCR. The sample has approximately 40,000 clones, approximately 79% seen once. Sequencing used PBMCs. The receptor source for this set is a young woman in good health and CMV-seropositive.

The chain employs TRBV6-6 and TRBJ1-1; the D is unclear. Trimming removed 5 bases from V and 5 bases from J, with 12 bases in between. Germline V gene sequence: CDR1 MNHNY, CDR2 SVGAGI (reference sequence). There are 13 residues in the CDR3. The CDR3 DNA is TGTGCCAGCAGTGGCCCTGAAGTAACTGAAGCTTTCTTT. Its translation is CASSGPEVTEAFF.

This rearrangement joins TRBV19 to TRBJ2-5; TRBD2 matches at 7 bases. The germline V gene encodes CDR1 LNHDA and CDR2 SQIVND (reference sequence). J gave up 5 bases and V 3 bases, and 9 bases lay outside the gene matches. The CDR3 totals 15 residues. The CDR3 sequence: CASSIGGGGAETQYF. CDR3 nucleotide sequence: TGTGCCAGTAGTATTGGAGGCGGGGGAGCCGAGACCCAGTACTTC.

This sequence joins TRBV7-2 and TRBJ2-7, with unresolved D. CDR3 length equals 14 residues. The V end lost 1 base, the J end lost 1 base, and 8 bases lay between the germline ends. Germline CDR1 SGHTA, CDR2 FQGNSA. CDR3 sequence reads: CASSLDGGSYEQYF. The CDR3 DNA reads TGTGCCAGCAGCTTAGACGGCGGATCCTACGAGCAGTACTTC.

This sequence joins TRBV15 and TRBJ2-7; possible D gene TRBD1, 6 bases. Germline V gives CDR1 LNHNV, CDR2 YYDKDF (reference sequence). The germline V and J ends were trimmed by 0 bases and 2 bases, with 14 bases remaining between them. The CDR3 has 16 residues. This CDR3 is CATSRDTSDRTYEQYF. The DNA for the CDR3 is TGTGCCACCAGCAGAGACACGTCGGACAGAACCTACGAGCAGTACTTC.

The CDR3 sequence: CASSIKWQPTNEKLFF. In DNA, the CDR3 is TGTGCCAGTAGTATTAAATGGCAACCAACTAATGAAAAACTGTTTTTT. The rearrangement uses TRBV19 and TRBJ1-4; no definite D call. Germline-derived CDR1 and CDR2 are LNHDA and SQIVND (reference sequence). This CDR3 is built from 16 residues. Trimming stripped 3 bases from V and 0 bases from J, with 11 bases between. Using reference TRBV19 and TRBJ1-4 for the parts outside the CDR3, the full variable domain is DGGITQSPKYLFRKEGQNVTLSCEQNLNHDAMYWYRQDPGQGLRLIYYSQIVNDFQKGDIAEGYSVSREKKESFPLTVTSAQKNPTAFYLCASSIKWQPTNEKLFFGSGTQLSVL.

This chain joins TRBV27 and TRBJ2-1; 12 bases line up with TRBD2. This CDR3 is 18 amino acids long. The germline gives CDR1 MNHEY, CDR2 SMNVEV (reference sequence). The V and J ends lost 2 bases and 4 bases, in that order; junction bases with no gene match: 9. DNA for the CDR3: TGTGCCAGCAGTTTACCCTCCATCACTAGCGGGGGGTACAATGAGCAGTTCTTC. Its protein is CASSLPSITSGGYNEQFF.

The CDR3 region has the DNA TGTGCCAGCAGCAAAGCGCTTTCGGGGGAGGGTTTAGATACGCAGTATTTT. This codes for CASSKALSGEGLDTQYF. The genes are TRBV21-1 and TRBJ2-3; the table's D call, TRBD2, has no DNA check behind it. TRBV21-1 is a listed pseudogene. This CDR3 has 17 amino acids.

The chain combines TRBV7-8 with TRBJ1-6; the D gene is possibly TRBD1 (6 bases). V lost 8 bases, J lost 11 bases, and 16 bases lay in between. The CDR3 totals 13 residues. CDR1 and CDR2 from the germline V gene are SGHVS and FQNEAQ. The CDR3 bases are TGTGCCAGCTCCCCTAACAGGGCCCCACCCCTCCACTTT. It is translated as CASSPNRAPPLHF.

The J gene is TRBJ2-3, the V gene TRBV15, with 8 nucleotides matching TRBD1. The V gene's germline CDR1 is LNHNV and CDR2 YYDKDF (reference sequence). The CDR3 runs 15 residues. The trim removed 5 bases at V and 2 bases at J, leaving 6 bases unmatched. CDR3 sequence (DNA): TGTGCCACCAGCCAAAGACAGGGGCACACAGATACGCAGTATTTT. It is translated as CATSQRQGHTDTQYF.

V and J are TRBV2 and TRBJ2-7; D gene uncertain. The length of the CDR3 is 11 residues. Trimming took 6 bases from V and 4 from J, leaving 7 bases between them. CDR1 is SNHLY and CDR2 is FYNNEI in the germline V gene. The CDR3 bases are TGTGCCAGCAGGGCCCTTTACGAGCAGTACTTC. This encodes CASRALYEQYF.

The chain joins TRBV10-1 to TRBJ2-1; TRBD2 is a possible D gene (7 bases). Deletions cut 6 bases from V and 8 bases from J, with 35 bases between. The CDR3 totals 20 residues. From germline, CDR1 is WNHNN and CDR2 SYGVQD (reference sequence). CDR3 amino acids: CASRRLGRGVSDGGGDEQFF. The CDR3 nucleotides are TGCGCCAGCAGACGTTTGGGCAGGGGAGTTTCGGACGGGGGAGGGGATGAGCAGTTCTTC.

The chain is built from TRBV9 and TRBJ2-2; 7 nucleotides match TRBD2. Germline V gene sequence: CDR1 SGDLS, CDR2 YYNGEE. The CDR3 runs 17 residues. J was trimmed by 0 bases and V by 4 bases; bases with no gene match: 9. The CDR3 protein is CASSLEGGRPNTGELFF. The DNA for the CDR3 is TGTGCCAGCAGCCTAGAGGGCGGGAGACCGAACACCGGGGAGCTGTTTTTT.

The chain joins TRBV11-3 to TRBJ2-7; the match to TRBD1 covers 8 bases. CDR3 length: 15 residues. V gave up 5 bases and J gave up 2 bases; unmatched junction bases: 8. Germline V gene sequence: CDR1 SGHNT, CDR2 YENEEA. Here the CDR3 reads CASSVGQGGTYEQYF. The CDR3, as DNA: TGTGCCAGCAGCGTCGGACAGGGTGGGACCTACGAGCAGTACTTC.

J is TRBJ2-1 and V is TRBV28, with 10 positions matching TRBD2. This CDR3 is 19 amino acids long. Germline loops: CDR1 MDHEN, CDR2 SYDVKM. The V and J ends lost 4 bases and 5 bases, in that order; junction bases with no gene match: 17. CDR3: CASSSRGTSGTTLDNEQFF. The CDR3 DNA reads TGTGCCAGCAGTTCCCGAGGTACTAGCGGGACAACCCTCGACAATGAGCAGTTCTTC.

The V and J genes are TRBV19 and TRBJ2-5, with D uncertain. The tail of the sequence fits TRBJ2-7 better, so the J call may be wrong. The CDR3 is made up of 13 amino acids. Germline loops: CDR1 LNHDA, CDR2 SQIVND (reference sequence). CDR3 sequence: CASSTSYSYEQYF. The CDR3 coding sequence is TGTGCCAGTAGTACAAGTTACTCCTACGAGCAGTACTTC.

This chain uses TRBV19 with TRBJ2-3; no definite D call. CDR1 and CDR2 from the germline V gene are LNHDA and SQIVND (reference sequence). The CDR3 consists of 14 residues. V was cut by 3 bases and J by 0 bases, with 7 bases left in between. The CDR3 reads CASSIAQSTDTQYF. DNA of the CDR3: TGTGCCAGTAGTATCGCACAGAGCACAGATACGCAGTATTTT.

This clone was observed once. The gene calls are TRBV30 and TRBJ1-6; no clear D gene. CDR3 length: 14 residues. CDR1 GTSNPN and CDR2 SVGIG come from the germline V gene (reference sequence). V was clipped by 2 bases and J by 6 bases, with 11 bases between them. CDR3 protein: CAWSIATGNSPLHF. CDR3 DNA: TGTGCCTGGAGTATTGCTACCGGTAATTCACCCCTCCACTTT.

The CDR3 sequence: CASSLGRAFRTDTQYF. CDR3 nucleotides: TGTGCCAGCAGTTTGGGCAGGGCCTTCCGCACAGATACGCAGTATTTT. The chain carries TRBV28 and TRBJ2-3; D is perhaps TRBD1 (5 bases). Trimming removed 3 bases from V and 1 base from J, with 14 bases in between. CDR3 length equals 16 residues. Germline V gene lookup returns CDR1 MDHEN and CDR2 SYDVKM.

V is TRBV5-6 and J is TRBJ2-7; weak D call: TRBD1 (6 bases). This CDR3 is 14 amino acids long. Deletions cut 0 bases from V and 1 base from J, with 8 bases between. Looked up from germline, CDR1 is SGHDT and CDR2 is YYEEEE. The CDR3 region has the DNA TGTGCCAGCAGCTTGGGAGGGGGTTCCTACGAGCAGTACTTC. This gives the protein CASSLGGGSYEQYF.

A single count supports this clone. V and J are TRBV5-1 and TRBJ2-3, with 9 nucleotides matching TRBD1. V lost 6 bases and J lost 0; bases outside the gene matches: 8. The CDR3 consists of 16 residues. Germline loops: CDR1 SGHRS, CDR2 YFSETQ. The CDR3 DNA reads as TGCGCCAGCACCCGGGACAGGGTTGACAGCACAGATACGCAGTATTTT. This codes for CASTRDRVDSTDTQYF.

The V and J genes are TRBV10-3 and TRBJ2-1; 7 bases are a match to TRBD2. The J segment lost 5 bases and the V segment lost 6 bases, leaving 16 bases of the junction unmatched. Germline V CDR1 and CDR2: ENHRY, SYGVKD. The CDR3 runs 17 residues. The CDR3 loop reads CAISPSLRGSIHNEQFF. CDR3 DNA: TGTGCCATCAGCCCATCTCTACGCGGGAGCATCCACAATGAGCAGTTCTTC.

This chain uses TRBV7-9 with TRBJ2-5, with D possibly matching TRBD2 (7 bases). This CDR3 contains 14 residues. V was pared by 8 bases and J by 4 bases, with 17 bases between. CDR1 and CDR2 from the germline V gene are SEHNR and FQNEAQ (reference sequence). Written as DNA, the CDR3 is TGTGCCAGCGGCACCCGAGGGGGGGGAGAGACCCAGTACTTC. It encodes CASGTRGGGETQYF.

The chain combines TRBV9 with TRBJ2-3; D is possibly TRBD2 (6 bases). CDR1 and CDR2 from the germline V gene are SGDLS and YYNGEE. The CDR3 length is 15 residues. V gave up 2 bases and J gave up 9 bases, with 19 bases separating them. CDR3 sequence: CASSVRGGAADTQYF. In DNA, the CDR3 is TGTGCCAGCAGCGTGCGGGGCGGGGCCGCCGACACGCAGTATTTT.